This TCR beta chain originates from a study of sequential checkpoint blockade in melanoma. For the study at large: TCRbeta immunosequencing was performed on DNA from 85 to 100 pretreatment melanoma tumor samples.

The CDR3 loop spans 13 amino acids. V was cut by 6 bases and J by 3 bases, with 8 bases left in between. This clone came up a few times. What it binds is not known. Treatment defined: randomized to nivolumab then ipilimumab (arm A) or the reverse (arm B). Clones were read by immunoSEQ multiplex PCR, and TCRdb kept only the in-frame ones, dropping some. There are more than 5,000 clones in the sample; around 21% occur only once, and roughly 18% lies in the top ten. General study points: Clinical benefit was about 30 times likelier when tumor T-cell fraction and clonality increased. Response in arm A was associated with pretreatment TIL clonality.

The material sequenced was tumor tissue (inferred from file names), taken from a patient given nivolumab and ipilimumab in sequence. This TCR derives from a human donor with melanoma. The gene calls are TRBV7-1 and TRBJ2-2; D remains unclear. TRBV7-1 is identified as an open reading frame with a role that is uncertain. As DNA, the CDR3 is TGTGCCAGCAGTCCGCTCTACACCGGGGAGCTGTTTTTT. Encoded protein: CASSPLYTGELFF.